The T cell receptor beta chain described here comes from a study of OX40 agonist ivuxolimab in advanced cancers. TCRdb's table, derived via immunoSEQ multiplex PCR, lists solely in-frame clones and lacks some. The table lists tens of thousands of clones, just under 85% of them singletons. Germline CDR1 and CDR2: SGHRS and YFSETQ. This CDR3 is 15 amino acids long. V was pared by 2 bases and J by 3 bases, with 3 bases of the junction left unmatched. The chain has TRBV5-1 and TRBJ2-2; 8 nucleotides align to TRBD1. The material was CD4+ or CD8+ T cells sorted from blood, obtained in a trial of the OX40 agonist ivuxolimab. This TCR was sampled from an adult with an advanced solid tumor such as melanoma, head and neck, liver or kidney cancer. CDR3 loop: CASSFGQGHTGELFF. For the CDR3, the DNA is TGCGCCAGCAGCTTCGGACAGGGTCACACCGGGGAGCTGTTTTTT.